This T cell receptor (beta chain) was recorded in a study of human T cells and chemical hapten exposure. In its sample, this clonotype was seen a few times. TCRdb reprocessed the RACE reads with MiXCR, giving one entry per CDR3 protein. The profile covers fewer than 95,000 distinct CDR3 sequences, with 8% to 11% appearing a single time and less than 2.5% taken by the ten largest. The time point here: patch test 1, 2 weeks after DPC sensitization. The treatment: therapeutic diphenylcyclopropenone sensitization with weekly scalp DPC. Whole blood, unfractionated, served as the material for total RNA extraction. Germline CDR1 is KGHDR and CDR2 is SFDVKD. The V gene lost 9 bases and the J gene lost 0 bases, with 19 bases spanning the gap. The CDR3 extends over 16 amino acids.

The sequencing used whole blood, collected in connection with sensitization to the hapten diphenylcyclopropenone (DPC). This receptor was obtained from a man aged 35-49 years with alopecia areata. Some clones in this sample may be carry-over from other donors' samples. This chain links TRBV24-1 with TRBJ2-5, with D possibly matching TRBD2 (7 bases). CDR3 residues: CATSAGGGLYQETQYF. CDR3 sequence (DNA): TGTGCCACCTCTGCTGGCGGGGGCCTGTACCAAGAGACCCAGTACTTC.